A single sample gave rise to the 8 T cell receptor beta chains below, sequenced in a study of blood T cell repertoires in COVID-19. The repertoire was sequenced with immunoSEQ multiplex PCR; TCRdb's copy has only in-frame clones and lacks some. The sample yields a few hundred thousand clones, 81% seen once. Sequencing used PBMCs or T cells enriched from blood (not recorded which). These receptors all stem from a man aged 35 to 55 who had recovered from COVID-19.

The chain joins TRBV6-5 to TRBJ2-4; weak D call: TRBD2 (6 bases). This CDR3 is 15 amino acids long. Germline CDR1 MNHEY, CDR2 SVGAGI. V was shortened by 0 bases and J by 7 bases, with 13 bases between the two germline ends. The CDR3 DNA sequence: TGTGCCAGCAGTTACTCTTCGACTAGTGGGAACATTCAGTACTTC. Residues: CASSYSSTSGNIQYF.

V usage is TRBV15 and J usage is TRBJ2-7; TRBD2 matches at 13 bases. The CDR3 is made up of 17 amino acids. Germline values: CDR1 LNHNV, CDR2 YYDKDF (reference sequence). V was pared by 1 base and J by 7 bases, with 10 bases of the junction left unmatched. CDR3 nucleotide sequence: TGTGCCACCAGCAGAGCCAGAGTGGGACTAGCGGGGTGGGAGCAGTACTTC. As protein: CATSRARVGLAGWEQYF.

CDR3 in DNA: TGTGCCACCAGCAGAGACCCGTCTAGCGGAACTCAAGAGACCCAGTACTTC. It yields the protein CATSRDPSSGTQETQYF. The chain employs TRBV15 and TRBJ2-5; TRBD2 agrees at 7 bases. The germline V gene encodes CDR1 LNHNV and CDR2 YYDKDF (reference sequence). V lost 0 bases and J lost 2; bases outside the gene matches: 9. This CDR3 comprises 17 residues.

The chain is built from TRBV7-8 and TRBJ1-1; TRBD1 is a possible D gene (5 bases). Germline CDR1 is SGHVS and CDR2 is FQNEAQ. V shed 2 bases and J shed 1 base, with 8 bases lying between them. The CDR3 runs to 14 residues. Here the CDR3 DNA reads TGTGCCAGCAGCTTAAACCAGGGGAACACTGAAGCTTTCTTT. Its protein is CASSLNQGNTEAFF.

The chain couples TRBV10-2 to TRBJ2-1; 10 bases line up with TRBD2. The trim removed 0 bases at V and 8 bases at J, leaving 13 bases unmatched. CDR3 length equals 18 residues. Looked up from germline, CDR1 is WSHSY and CDR2 is SAAADI. CDR3 sequence reads: CASSESTRVAGGKDEQFF. CDR3 DNA sequence: TGCGCCAGCAGTGAGTCGACTCGGGTAGCGGGAGGAAAGGATGAGCAGTTCTTC.

The rearrangement uses TRBV15 and TRBJ2-1, with a weak D call TRBD2 (5 bases). With 0 bases removed from V and 2 bases from J, the gap between germline ends came to 14 bases. This CDR3 comprises 17 residues. Germline assignment: CDR1 LNHNV and CDR2 YYDKDF (reference sequence). The CDR3 DNA is TGTGCCACCAGCAGAGATGTAACGGCGGGTCCCTACAATGAGCAGTTCTTC. This translates into CATSRDVTAGPYNEQFF. Variable domain in full (rest from reference TRBV15 and TRBJ2-1): DAMVIQNPRYQVTQFGKPVTLSCSQTLNHNVMYWYQQKSSQAPKLLFHYYDKDFNNEADTPDNFQSRRPNTSFCFLDIRSPGLGDTAMYLCATSRDVTAGPYNEQFFGPGTRLTVL.

The chain links TRBV7-6 to TRBJ1-2, with a weak D call TRBD1 (6 bases). The CDR3 has 15 amino acids. Germline lookup yields CDR1 SGHVS and CDR2 FNYEAQ. Trimming pared 4 bases from V and 3 bases from J, leaving 15 bases between. As DNA, the CDR3 is TGTGCCAGCAGCTCAAACAGGGTACACGACTATGGCTACACCTTC. Its translation is CASSSNRVHDYGYTF.

The chain has TRBV6-5 and TRBJ1-5; 10 positions agree with TRBD1. The germline V gene encodes CDR1 MNHEY and CDR2 SVGAGI. The length of the CDR3 is 15 residues. V dropped 5 bases and J dropped 1; count of bases not matched to a gene: 2. The CDR3 loop reads CASSKDRGSNQPQHF. In nucleotides, the CDR3 is TGTGCCAGCAGTAAGGACAGGGGGAGCAATCAGCCCCAGCATTTT.